Below, 18 T cell receptor beta chains from the same sample are listed, as sequenced in a study of T cell responses to AZD1222 COVID-19 vaccine (dated by TCRdb to the early 2020s). The library was produced with the immunoSEQ multiplex PCR assay. Sourced from immuneACCESS, this table was stored by TCRdb with only in-frame sequences that have V and J called. A share of the clones is absent; for the studies checked, an unresolved V gene accounts for under half, and the remainder has no known explanation. For this sample there are roughly 170,000 clones; roughly 93% appear just once. The ten largest clonotypes hold 0.7% to 0.9% of the sample. In the paper's terms, the time point label means: baseline before first vaccination. Material: peripheral blood, obtained on day 0 of AZD1222 vaccination. The receptors come from an adult in good health.

The chain recombines TRBV7-9 with TRBJ2-1, with D possibly TRBD1 on 6 matching bases. Trimming removed 1 base from V and 6 bases from J, with 10 bases in between. The length of the CDR3 is 14 residues. CDR1 is SEHNR, CDR2 FQNEAQ, per germline (reference sequence). In DNA form, the CDR3 reads TGTGCCAGCAGCTTAGAGGGCAGGGGCAATGAGCAGTTCTTC. This gives the protein CASSLEGRGNEQFF.

The chain joins TRBV7-2 to TRBJ1-2, with D uncertain. Looked up from germline, CDR1 is SGHTA and CDR2 is FQGNSA. Between the trimmed V and J ends, which lost 1 base and 4 bases, there was a span of 16 bases. The length of the CDR3 is 16 residues. The CDR3 DNA sequence: TGTGCCAGCAGCTTAGGGGGTTCGGGTGTAGGCTATGGCTACACCTTC. Protein sequence: CASSLGGSGVGYGYTF.

This chain links TRBV6-5 with TRBJ1-3; D not resolved. Germline V gives CDR1 MNHEY, CDR2 SVGAGI. CDR3 length equals 16 residues. The V end lost 0 bases, the J end lost 0 bases, and 9 bases lay between the germline ends. The CDR3 DNA follows: TGTGCCAGCAGTTACTCATTAGGCCCCTCTGGAAACACCATATATTTT. Translating gives CASSYSLGPSGNTIYF.

This chain uses TRBV7-9 with TRBJ2-3; possible D gene TRBD1, 6 bases. V was pared by 3 bases and J by 0 bases, with 16 bases between. Germline CDR1 reads SEHNR; CDR2 reads FQNEAQ (reference sequence). The CDR3 totals 17 residues. The CDR3 bases are TGTGCCAGCAGCTTGGTCAGGGGCGAATGGAGCACAGATACGCAGTATTTT. Residues: CASSLVRGEWSTDTQYF.

V usage is TRBV15 and J usage is TRBJ1-5; weak D call: TRBD1 (6 bases). Deletions cut 1 base from V and 0 bases from J, with 19 bases between. The CDR3 runs to 19 residues. Germline-derived CDR1 and CDR2 are LNHNV and YYDKDF (reference sequence). The CDR3 is CATSRGTETTYNSNQPQHF. In DNA, the CDR3 is TGTGCCACCAGCAGAGGGACAGAAACCACCTATAATAGCAATCAGCCCCAGCATTTT.

This chain uses TRBV10-3 with TRBJ1-2, with D possibly being TRBD1 (5 bases). The germline V and J ends were trimmed by 3 bases and 4 bases, with 9 bases remaining between them. From germline, CDR1 is ENHRY and CDR2 SYGVKD. CDR3 size: 13 residues. Here the CDR3 DNA reads TGTGCCATCAGTGATGGACAAGTCTATGGCTACACCTTC. This translates into CAISDGQVYGYTF.

The genes are TRBV28 and TRBJ1-5, with TRBD1 identical over 8 bases. Germline V gene data show CDR1 as MDHEN and CDR2 as SYDVKM. V shed 5 bases and J 1 base; nucleotides not matched to a gene: 7. The CDR3 is 16 amino acids. Written as DNA, the CDR3 is TGTGCCAGCAGTCGCCAGGGGGCGCGGAGCAATCAGCCCCAGCATTTT. Translation gives CASSRQGARSNQPQHF. The whole variable domain, remainder taken from reference TRBV28 and TRBJ1-5, is DVKVTQSSRYLVKRTGEKVFLECVQDMDHENMFWYRQDPGLGLRLIYFSYDVKMKEKGDIPEGYSVSREKKERFSLILESASTNQTSMYLCASSRQGARSNQPQHFGDGTRLSIL.

V is TRBV25-1 and J is TRBJ2-3, with D unclear. V shed 4 bases and J shed 3 bases, with 14 bases lying between them. This CDR3 has 15 amino acids. Germline CDR1 is MGHDK and CDR2 is SYGVNS. The CDR3 spells CASSGKGSSTDTQYF. As DNA, the CDR3 is TGTGCCAGCAGTGGAAAAGGGTCGTCAACAGATACGCAGTATTTT. Using reference TRBV25-1 and TRBJ2-3 for the parts outside the CDR3, the full variable domain is EADIYQTPRYLVIGTGKKITLECSQTMGHDKMYWYQQDPGMELHLIHYSYGVNSTEKGDLSSESTVSRIRTEHFPLTLESARPSHTSQYLCASSGKGSSTDTQYFGPGTRLTVL.

The chain carries TRBV7-8 and TRBJ2-7; perhaps TRBD1 as D (5 bases). The CDR3 extends over 13 amino acids. Germline V CDR1 and CDR2: SGHVS, FQNEAQ. Trimming cost V 5 bases and J 4 bases, with 12 bases left between them. Here the CDR3 DNA reads TGTGCCAGCAGCCTACTTAGGGGTTACGAGCAGTACTTC. Translated, it gives CASSLLRGYEQYF.

This clone was detected a few times. In DNA form, the CDR3 reads TGTGCCAGCAGCGGACGACGACCCAAACAGACTTCCTACAATGAGCAGTTCTTC. Residues: CASSGRRPKQTSYNEQFF. The chain links TRBV9 to TRBJ2-1; D unresolved. CDR1 is SGDLS and CDR2 is YYNGEE in the germline V gene. CDR3 length equals 18 residues. Between the trimmed V and J ends, which lost 3 bases and 1 base, there was a span of 20 bases.

The rearrangement uses TRBV5-6 and TRBJ2-7, with a possible D match to TRBD1 (6 bases). Germline CDR1 is SGHDT and CDR2 is YYEEEE. There are 15 residues in the CDR3. Trimming took off 3 bases at V and 0 bases at J, with 13 bases between the two ends. The CDR3 DNA follows: TGTGCCAGCAGCTCAAACAGGGTTAGCTCCTACGAGCAGTACTTC. It is translated as CASSSNRVSSYEQYF.

This chain uses TRBV12-3 or TRBV12-4 with TRBJ1-2; D might be TRBD1 (5 bases). The CDR3 consists of 12 residues. Trimming stripped 5 bases from V and 8 bases from J, with 12 bases between. The CDR3 nucleotides are TGTGCCAGCAGTCACAGGTCATACGGCTACACCTTC. Its protein is CASSHRSYGYTF.

The chain combines TRBV2 with TRBJ1-5, with 10 bases that match TRBD1. J was trimmed by 6 bases and V by 4 bases; bases with no gene match: 6. The germline V gene has CDR1 SNHLY and CDR2 FYNNEI. This CDR3 is 15 amino acids long. The CDR3 DNA reads TGTGCCAGCAGTGCGGACAGGGGGGTTTTTCAGCCCCAGCATTTT. It specifies CASSADRGVFQPQHF.

The chain employs TRBV9 and TRBJ1-3; 8 bases line up with TRBD1. V lost 4 bases and J lost 0; bases outside the gene matches: 6. The germline CDR1 and CDR2 sequences are SGDLS and YYNGEE. This CDR3 spans 16 amino acids. The CDR3 region is CASSPRQGLSGNTIYF. In DNA, the CDR3 is TGTGCCAGCAGCCCTCGACAGGGGCTCTCTGGAAACACCATATATTTT.

The chain uses TRBV14 and TRBJ1-2; D is possibly TRBD1 (5 bases). Deletions cut 0 bases from V and 4 bases from J, with 12 bases between. Germline lookup yields CDR1 SGHDN and CDR2 FVKESK. The CDR3 spans 15 residues. CDR3 loop: CASSQDLAGTYGYTF. CDR3 nucleotide sequence: TGTGCCAGCAGCCAAGATTTGGCAGGGACCTATGGCTACACCTTC. The full variable domain, its missing parts supplied by reference TRBV14 and TRBJ1-2, is EAGVTQFPSHSVIEKGQTVTLRCDPISGHDNLYWYRRVMGKEIKFLLHFVKESKQDESGMPNNRFLAERTGGTYSTLKVQPAELEDSGVYFCASSQDLAGTYGYTFGSGTRLTVV.

The rearrangement joins TRBV2 to TRBJ1-1; D is unclear. Looked up from germline, CDR1 is SNHLY and CDR2 is FYNNEI. This CDR3 comprises 14 residues. V shed 5 bases and J shed 0 bases, with 10 bases lying between them. The CDR3 DNA is TGTGCCAGCAGTCTAGGCGAAATGAACACTGAAGCTTTCTTT. This encodes CASSLGEMNTEAFF.

In its sample, this clone was seen once. The chain links TRBV10-3 to TRBJ1-6; no definite D call. This CDR3 has 12 amino acids. CDR1 and CDR2 (germline): ENHRY, SYGVKD. Trimming removed 6 bases from V and 10 bases from J, with 10 bases in between. CDR3 region: CAIRHPESPLHF. DNA of the CDR3: TGTGCCATCAGACATCCTGAATCACCCCTCCACTTT.

The chain couples TRBV6-1 to TRBJ1-2, with no clear D. This CDR3 region has 14 residues. V was trimmed by 2 bases and J by 0 bases, leaving 7 bases between them. CDR1 is MNHNS and CDR2 is SASEGT in the germline V gene. CDR3 DNA sequence: TGTGCCAGCAGTGAACTACGGACTAACTATGGCTACACCTTC. It specifies CASSELRTNYGYTF.